The next 24 T cell receptor beta chains were all read from a single sample in a study of blood T cell repertoires in COVID-19. This table comes from immunoSEQ multiplex PCR, and its TCRdb copy is limited to in-frame clones, with some not included. Of about 190,000 clones listed, less than 90% are singletons. Material for sequencing was peripheral blood. The origin of the receptors is a man under 40 with acute or convalescent COVID-19.

The rearrangement joins TRBV5-1 to TRBJ2-7, with TRBD1 matching 9 bases. With 0 bases clipped from V and 7 bases from J, the junction kept 5 bases outside the gene matches. Per germline, CDR1 SGHRS and CDR2 YFSETQ. This CDR3 has 14 residues. The CDR3 loop reads CASSLVQGAEEQYF. The CDR3 region has the DNA TGCGCCAGCAGCTTGGTACAGGGGGCTGAGGAGCAGTACTTC.

The J gene is TRBJ1-1, the V gene TRBV29-1; tentative D call: TRBD1 (5 bases). Germline V gene data show CDR1 as SQVTM and CDR2 as ANQGSEA. Between the trimmed V and J ends, which lost 5 bases and 0 bases, there was a span of 16 bases. CDR3 length equals 15 residues. CDR3 coding DNA: TGCAGCGTTCCGGATCCGGGACTATTGAACACTGAAGCTTTCTTT. Its translation is CSVPDPGLLNTEAFF.

The J gene is TRBJ2-3, the V gene TRBV5-1; D remains unclear. Germline-derived CDR1 and CDR2 are SGHRS and YFSETQ. V lost 1 base and J lost 1, with 10 bases in between. The CDR3 length is 15 residues. This CDR3 reads CASSLLFLRTDTQYF. Written as DNA, the CDR3 is TGCGCCAGCAGCTTGTTATTTCTACGCACAGATACGCAGTATTTT.

This chain links TRBV4-1 with TRBJ1-5, with D possibly being TRBD1 (5 bases). The CDR3 has 15 amino acids. CDR1 is MGHRA and CDR2 is YSYEKL in the germline V gene. The V end lost 6 bases, the J end lost 0 bases, and 12 bases lay between the germline ends. The CDR3 here is CASRLRVDSNQPQHF. The CDR3 DNA sequence: TGCGCCAGCAGGCTCAGGGTCGATAGCAATCAGCCCCAGCATTTT.

This clone was seen once. The CDR3: CASSQIPVRNGYTF. The CDR3 DNA reads TGTGCCAGCAGCCAAATTCCAGTCAGGAATGGCTACACCTTC. The chain recombines TRBV14 with TRBJ1-2; D is unclear. Per germline, CDR1 SGHDN and CDR2 FVKESK. The CDR3 extends over 14 amino acids. V shed 2 bases and J shed 6 bases, with 13 bases lying between them. Looking up the rest from reference TRBV14 and TRBJ1-2 gives the full variable domain: EAGVTQFPSHSVIEKGQTVTLRCDPISGHDNLYWYRRVMGKEIKFLLHFVKESKQDESGMPNNRFLAERTGGTYSTLKVQPAELEDSGVYFCASSQIPVRNGYTFGSGTRLTVV.

The chain employs TRBV28 and TRBJ2-1; 12 bases fit TRBD2. The germline V gene has CDR1 MDHEN and CDR2 SYDVKM. V lost 4 bases to trimming and J lost 1 base; unmatched junction nucleotides: 11. This CDR3 region has 19 residues. In nucleotides, the CDR3 is TGTGCCAGCAGTTCCTTCGCTAGCGGGAGGGCCGGGTCCTACAATGAGCAGTTCTTC. Protein sequence: CASSSFASGRAGSYNEQFF.

The J gene is TRBJ1-4, the V gene TRBV28; D ambiguous. V dropped 7 bases and J dropped 5 bases, with 11 bases sitting between them. Germline assignment: CDR1 MDHEN and CDR2 SYDVKM. The CDR3 has 13 residues. CDR3 sequence reads: CASMQLPNEKLFF. The CDR3 bases are TGTGCCAGCATGCAGTTACCCAATGAAAAACTGTTTTTT.

The chain employs TRBV14 and TRBJ1-1, with TRBD1 matching over 7 bases. Looked up from germline, CDR1 is SGHDN and CDR2 is FVKESK. With 5 bases clipped from V and 3 bases from J, the junction kept 9 bases outside the gene matches. This CDR3 region has 15 residues. CDR3 sequence reads: CASSYRQGGYTEAFF. As DNA, the CDR3 is TGTGCCAGCAGCTATCGACAGGGTGGGTACACTGAAGCTTTCTTT.

This chain connects TRBV30 to TRBJ2-1; 7 bases align to TRBD1. Germline V CDR1 and CDR2: GTSNPN, SVGIG (reference sequence). The CDR3 has 15 residues. V dropped 0 bases and J dropped 3; count of bases not matched to a gene: 5. DNA for the CDR3: TGTGCCTGGAGTGTATACAGGGGCCGCTACAATGAGCAGTTCTTC. Amino acid sequence: CAWSVYRGRYNEQFF.

The V gene is TRBV18, the J gene TRBJ1-4; D gene unclear. Trimming pared 1 base from V and 4 bases from J, leaving 4 bases between. The CDR3 loop spans 13 amino acids. Germline assignment: CDR1 KGHSH and CDR2 LQKENI. The CDR3 loop is CASSPLSNEKLFF. Here the CDR3 DNA reads TGTGCCAGCTCACCACTGAGTAATGAAAAACTGTTTTTT.

The genes are TRBV3-1 (or the pseudogene TRBV3-2) and TRBJ2-7; TRBD1 is a possible D gene (6 bases). CDR1 is LGHDT, CDR2 YNNKEL, per germline (reference sequence). V shed 4 bases and J shed 5 bases, with 15 bases lying between them. This CDR3 is 14 amino acids long. Written as DNA, the CDR3 is TGTGCCAGCAGCCGACATCATCAGGGGAACGAGCAGTACTTC. Residues: CASSRHHQGNEQYF.

This clone was recorded only once. The V gene is TRBV10-1, the J gene TRBJ1-3; D possibly corresponds to TRBD1 (6 bases). The germline V and J ends were trimmed by 0 bases and 2 bases, with 8 bases remaining between them. CDR1 is WNHNN and CDR2 is SYGVQD in the germline V gene (reference sequence). The CDR3 covers 15 residues. CDR3 DNA: TGCGCCAGCAGTGAGTCGAGGGGGACTGGAAACACCATATATTTT. As protein: CASSESRGTGNTIYF.

V and J are TRBV7-9 and TRBJ2-5; 9 bases are shared with TRBD1. The CDR3 covers 14 residues. With 5 bases clipped from V and 5 bases from J, the junction kept 6 bases outside the gene matches. Germline values: CDR1 SEHNR, CDR2 FQNEAQ (reference sequence). The CDR3 region is CASSRGTGLETQYF. CDR3 nucleotides: TGTGCCAGCAGCCGAGGGACAGGGTTGGAGACCCAGTACTTC.

The chain has TRBV4-2 and TRBJ1-1; 8 bases map to TRBD1. The CDR3 covers 16 residues. The trim removed 3 bases at V and 1 base at J, leaving 7 bases unmatched. Germline assignment: CDR1 LGHNA and CDR2 YNFKEQ. CDR3 loop: CASSHTGGQANTEAFF. The CDR3 bases are TGTGCCAGCAGCCATACGGGGGGACAGGCGAACACTGAAGCTTTCTTT.

The rearrangement links TRBV7-3 to TRBJ1-2; 8 positions agree with TRBD1. The CDR3 is 13 amino acids. Germline V CDR1 and CDR2: SGHTA, FQGTGA. The V gene end was trimmed by 7 bases and the J gene end by 4 bases; junction bases not matched to a gene: 5. CDR3 protein: CASTTGGVYGYTF. The DNA for the CDR3 is TGTGCCAGCACCACAGGGGGGGTCTATGGCTACACCTTC.

The rearrangement links TRBV7-9 to TRBJ1-1; perhaps TRBD1 as D (5 bases). The germline CDR1 and CDR2 sequences are SEHNR and FQNEAQ (reference sequence). The V end lost 1 base, the J end lost 3 bases, and 18 bases lay between the germline ends. The CDR3 covers 17 residues. This chain's CDR3 is CASSLDVLGQPYTEAFF. The CDR3 DNA follows: TGTGCCAGCAGCTTAGATGTTCTGGGGCAGCCATACACTGAAGCTTTCTTT.

Here the CDR3 reads CASGPLGQGATGYTF. The CDR3 nucleotides are TGTGCCAGCGGGCCCCTTGGACAGGGGGCTACTGGCTACACCTTC. J is TRBJ1-2 and V is TRBV28, with 11 nucleotides matching TRBD1. This CDR3 region has 15 residues. The V segment lost 8 bases and the J segment 7 bases; nucleotides outside the gene matches: 12. Germline V gives CDR1 MDHEN, CDR2 SYDVKM.

This clone was seen a handful of times. This chain connects TRBV10-3 to TRBJ2-7; D might be TRBD1 (6 bases). The germline CDR1 and CDR2 sequences are ENHRY and SYGVKD. The CDR3 sequence is 20 residues long. V lost 5 bases, J lost 3 bases, and 32 bases lay in between. The CDR3 DNA reads as TGTGCCATCAGTAAGGGACATATCGCGCCGGAAGGTTCCAATAGCTACGAGCAGTACTTC. It yields the protein CAISKGHIAPEGSNSYEQYF.

V gene TRBV6-1 combines with J gene TRBJ1-2, with D unclear. CDR3 length: 15 residues. Germline V CDR1 and CDR2: MNHNS, SASEGT. The V end was cut by 3 bases, the J end by 0 bases, with 11 bases between. This CDR3 is CASSDSGEANYGYTF. DNA of the CDR3: TGTGCCAGCAGTGATTCTGGAGAAGCTAACTATGGCTACACCTTC.

The chain joins TRBV7-9 to TRBJ2-2; a weak D match, TRBD1 (5 bases). The ends were cut back, 1 base at V and 5 bases at J, with 11 bases in the middle. This CDR3 has 15 amino acids. Per germline, CDR1 SEHNR and CDR2 FQNEAQ (reference sequence). This CDR3 reads CASSLVRQRTGELFF. The CDR3 bases are TGTGCCAGCAGCTTAGTCCGACAGAGAACCGGGGAGCTGTTTTTT.

The V gene is TRBV28, the J gene TRBJ1-2; 7 positions agree with TRBD1. This CDR3 spans 16 amino acids. Unmatched junction bases numbered 10, after V lost 4 bases and J lost 2 bases. Germline V gene data show CDR1 as MDHEN and CDR2 as SYDVKM. The CDR3 DNA is TGTGCCAGCAGTTCATACGGGACAGAGAAAAACTATGGCTACACCTTC. Its protein product is CASSSYGTEKNYGYTF.

V gene TRBV9 combines with J gene TRBJ2-7; 11 nucleotides align to TRBD1. This CDR3 has 13 amino acids. V shed 3 bases, J shed 5 bases, and the junction held 1 base outside the gene matches. CDR1 is SGDLS, CDR2 YYNGEE, per germline. The chain's CDR3 is CASSEGQGDEQYF. The CDR3 DNA reads TGTGCCAGCAGCGAGGGACAGGGGGACGAGCAGTACTTC. Based on the CDR3 plus reference TRBV9 and TRBJ2-7, the full variable domain is DSGVTQTPKHLITATGQRVTLRCSPRSGDLSVYWYQQSLDQGLQFLIQYYNGEERAKGNILERFSAQQFPDLHSELNLSSLELGDSALYFCASSEGQGDEQYFGPGTRLTVT.

CDR3 in amino acids: CASRQVSHNSPLHF. CDR3 coding DNA: TGTGCCAGCAGACAAGTTTCCCATAATTCACCCCTCCACTTT. The V gene is TRBV21-1, the J gene TRBJ1-6; the table's TRBD1 call for D was not verified on the DNA. TRBV21-1 is reported as a pseudogene. This CDR3 comprises 14 residues.

The V and J genes are TRBV11-3 and TRBJ2-1; 8 bases line up with TRBD2. The CDR3 loop spans 14 amino acids. The trim removed 3 bases at V and 8 bases at J, leaving 6 bases unmatched. Germline V gene lookup returns CDR1 SGHNT and CDR2 YENEEA. In DNA form, the CDR3 reads TGTGCCAGCAGCTTCCTTTGCGGGAGGTATGAGCAGTTCTTC. Its translation is CASSFLCGRYEQFF.